Below are 18 T cell receptor beta chains sequenced from a single sample in a study of cytomegalovirus exposure and HLA in healthy donors. The PCR used 60 Vbeta and 13 Jbeta primers. Sequencing was performed with immunoSEQ multiplex PCR; in TCRdb, only in-frame clones are kept and a portion is missing. The table records about 78,000 clones, around 60% of them present only once. The sample comprised PBMCs. All receptors derive from a young man in good health and CMV-seropositive.

About this clone itself: A junction boundary mismatches the germline segment, possibly from a read error. The chain employs TRBV11-3 and TRBJ2-1; the D gene is possibly TRBD1 (6 bases). Germline assignment: CDR1 SGHNT and CDR2 YENEEA. The CDR3 has 13 amino acids. CDR3 nucleotide sequence: TGTGCCACCCAGACAGGTTCTGGGGATGAGCAATTCTTC. Translated: CATQTGSGDEQFF.

The gene calls are TRBV13 and TRBJ2-1; D unresolved. This CDR3 has 14 amino acids. Trimming removed 4 bases from V and 5 bases from J, with 12 bases in between. The germline CDR1 and CDR2 sequences are PRHDT and FYEKMQ (reference sequence). The CDR3 sequence: CASSWATPHNEQFF. The CDR3 nucleotides read TGTGCCAGCAGCTGGGCGACCCCTCACAATGAGCAGTTCTTC.

V and J are TRBV6-5 and TRBJ1-4; maybe TRBD1 (6 bases). The germline V gene encodes CDR1 MNHEY and CDR2 SVGAGI. The V gene lost 5 bases and the J gene lost 6 bases, with 10 bases spanning the gap. This CDR3 comprises 13 residues. CDR3 sequence (DNA): TGTGCCAGCAGTGGGACAACCGATGAAAAACTGTTTTTT. Translation gives CASSGTTDEKLFF.

The chain links TRBV13 to TRBJ2-7; no reliable D call. CDR3 length: 11 residues. V lost 3 bases and J lost 5, with 5 bases in between. The germline V gene has CDR1 PRHDT and CDR2 FYEKMQ (reference sequence). As DNA, the CDR3 is TGTGCCAGCAGCTTTCGGGACGAGCAGTACTTC. Protein: CASSFRDEQYF.

In its sample, this clone was seen a few times. V gene TRBV28 combines with J gene TRBJ2-7; perhaps TRBD2 as D (6 bases). Germline CDR1 reads MDHEN; CDR2 reads SYDVKM. V was shortened by 8 bases and J by 4 bases, with 9 bases between the two germline ends. This CDR3 has 11 amino acids. The DNA of the CDR3 is TGTGCCAGCTTGAGCGGGTACGAGCAGTACTTC. Its translation is CASLSGYEQYF.

The chain has TRBV18 and TRBJ1-2, with D unresolved. Trimming removed 5 bases at V and 7 bases at J, with 17 bases between. Germline V gene data show CDR1 as KGHSH and CDR2 as LQKENI. The CDR3 consists of 14 residues. As DNA, the CDR3 is TGTGCCAGCTCATCCCTGAAGGGAGAAGGTGGCTACACCTTC. Its protein is CASSSLKGEGGYTF.

This clone was recorded a few times. The chain employs TRBV5-1 and TRBJ2-3; 12 positions match TRBD2. Unmatched junction bases numbered 5, after V lost 1 base and J lost 5 bases. The CDR3 covers 16 residues. CDR1 and CDR2 from the germline V gene are SGHRS and YFSETQ. Here the CDR3 reads CASSLSLAGGEDTQYF. The CDR3 bases are TGCGCCAGCAGCTTGTCACTAGCGGGGGGAGAAGATACGCAGTATTTT.

The gene calls are TRBV11-1 and TRBJ2-7, with D possibly TRBD1 on 5 matching bases. Trimming removed 5 bases at V and 2 bases at J, with 13 bases between. The CDR3 totals 14 residues. CDR1 is SGHAT, CDR2 FQDESV, per germline (reference sequence). In DNA form, the CDR3 reads TGTGCCAGCAGCCCGACAGACCGTCCCTACGAGCAGTACTTC. Amino acids: CASSPTDRPYEQYF.

This clone was picked up one time. The CDR3 bases are TGTGCCTGGAGTGGGTACAGGGAGGGTTCACCCCTCCACTTT. Its translation is CAWSGYREGSPLHF. V and J are TRBV30 and TRBJ1-6, with a tentative D call TRBD1 (6 bases). Germline lookup yields CDR1 GTSNPN and CDR2 SVGIG (reference sequence). V was pared by 1 base and J by 9 bases, with 13 bases between. The CDR3 is 14 residues long.

The chain has TRBV6-6 and TRBJ1-1; no clear D gene. This CDR3 region has 16 residues. V dropped 2 bases and J dropped 6 bases, with 19 bases sitting between them. CDR1 is MNHNY and CDR2 is SVGAGI in the germline V gene (reference sequence). The CDR3 DNA reads TGTGCCAGCAGTTACAGGGAGGTGGGATCAGGCGCTGAAGCTTTCTTT. Translation gives CASSYREVGSGAEAFF.

This clone was seen only a few times. The V call is TRBV6-6, the J call TRBJ1-1; no clear D. The CDR3 contains 14 residues. CDR1 and CDR2 from the germline V gene are MNHNY and SVGAGI (reference sequence). Deletions cut 6 bases from V and 1 base from J, with 12 bases between. The CDR3 is CASRKPEGNTEAFF. DNA of the CDR3: TGTGCCAGCAGAAAACCAGAGGGGAACACTGAAGCTTTCTTT.

The J gene is TRBJ2-3, the V gene TRBV28; possible D gene TRBD2, 6 bases. This CDR3 has 17 amino acids. Deletions cut 5 bases from V and 2 bases from J, with 20 bases between. CDR1 and CDR2 from the germline V gene are MDHEN and SYDVKM. Here the CDR3 DNA reads TGTGCCAGCAGTCCCTTCGGACTATCCATTACCACAGATACGCAGTATTTT. Translated: CASSPFGLSITTDTQYF.

The gene calls are TRBV13 and TRBJ1-1; TRBD1 is a possible D gene (6 bases). V was shortened by 4 bases and J by 0 bases, with 18 bases between the two germline ends. Germline assignment: CDR1 PRHDT and CDR2 FYEKMQ (reference sequence). This CDR3 is 17 amino acids long. The chain's CDR3 is CASSWGQGFFMNTEAFF. The CDR3 bases are TGTGCCAGCAGCTGGGGGCAGGGGTTCTTTATGAACACTGAAGCTTTCTTT.

The chain is built from TRBV6-5 and TRBJ1-1; possible D gene TRBD1, 5 bases. CDR3 size: 15 residues. V gave up 4 bases and J gave up 1 base, with 13 bases separating them. Germline CDR1 MNHEY, CDR2 SVGAGI. In DNA form, the CDR3 reads TGTGCCAGCAGTTTCACAGGCTCCCGGAACACTGAAGCTTTCTTT. Residues: CASSFTGSRNTEAFF.

The V and J genes are TRBV12-5 and TRBJ2-1; 11 bases map to TRBD2. There are 15 residues in the CDR3. Looked up from germline, CDR1 is LGHNT and CDR2 is FRNRAP. Germline trimming cut 7 bases from V and 5 bases from J; bases unmatched to any gene: 7. CDR3 coding DNA: TGTGCTAGTGCCTTGGGACTAGCGGTTAACAATGAGCAGTTCTTC. This gives the protein CASALGLAVNNEQFF.

This clone has a single count. The chain couples TRBV27 to TRBJ2-5, with D perhaps TRBD1 (5 bases). The germline CDR1 and CDR2 sequences are MNHEY and SMNVEV (reference sequence). Between the trimmed V and J ends, which lost 6 bases and 1 base, there was a span of 15 bases. CDR3 length: 15 residues. The CDR3 reads CASRLHRNTQETQYF. Here the CDR3 DNA reads TGTGCCAGCAGACTCCACAGGAATACCCAAGAGACCCAGTACTTC.

This clone is medium-sized by share. V and J are TRBV7-3 and TRBJ1-1; 8 bases are shared with TRBD1. The CDR3 consists of 15 residues. CDR1 is SGHTA, CDR2 FQGTGA, per germline. Trimming removed 0 bases from V and 1 base from J; junction bases left unmatched: 1. CDR3 residues: CASSLTTGGNTEAFF. The CDR3 bases are TGTGCCAGCAGCTTAACAACAGGGGGGAACACTGAAGCTTTCTTT.

This chain links TRBV28 with TRBJ1-5, with 8 nucleotides matching TRBD1. The CDR3 is made up of 17 amino acids. After removal of 5 bases from V and 7 bases from J, the junction contained 16 bases not matched to a gene. The germline CDR1 and CDR2 sequences are MDHEN and SYDVKM. The CDR3 sequence: CASSLPFGQGGGQPQHF. For the CDR3, the DNA is TGTGCCAGCAGTCTACCATTCGGACAGGGAGGAGGGCAGCCCCAGCATTTT.